Listed here are 27 T cell receptor beta chains from one sample, sequenced in a study of T cell clonotyping in hematopoietic cell transplantation. Libraries were prepared by immunoSEQ multiplex PCR; TCRdb keeps only in-frame clonotypes and omits some of them. There are approximately 27,000 clones in the sample; more than 85% occur only once, and approximately 2.4% lies in the top ten. Time point noted: recipient sample about 28 days before transplant, after cytoreduction. The sequencing used peripheral blood mononuclear cells, collected before stem cell transplant. Receptors were obtained from a middle-aged man with acute myeloid leukemia. Some clones in this sample may be carry-over from other donors' samples.

The chain is built from TRBV4-1 and TRBJ1-1, with TRBD1 as a possible D gene (6 bases). V was trimmed by 3 bases and J by 3 bases, leaving 17 bases between them. CDR1 and CDR2 (germline): MGHRA, YSYEKL. CDR3 size: 16 residues. In DNA, the CDR3 is TGCGCCAGCAGCCAGGCGAGGTGGGGGCTGGACACTGAAGCTTTCTTT. It yields the protein CASSQARWGLDTEAFF.

The chain couples TRBV9 to TRBJ1-3; D not certain. V lost 4 bases and J lost 0, with 8 bases in between. This CDR3 has 14 residues. The germline V gene encodes CDR1 SGDLS and CDR2 YYNGEE. CDR3 amino acids: CASSIIPSGNTIYF. The DNA for the CDR3 is TGTGCCAGCAGCATAATTCCCTCTGGAAACACCATATATTTT.

This clone appeared once. The chain recombines TRBV6-5 with TRBJ1-2; no reliable D call. The germline V gene has CDR1 MNHEY and CDR2 SVGAGI. V was pared by 6 bases and J by 5 bases, with 13 bases between. The CDR3 is made up of 13 amino acids. The CDR3 region is CASSPDVGYGYTF. In nucleotides, the CDR3 is TGTGCCAGCAGCCCGGACGTCGGGTATGGCTACACCTTC.

There are a few counts of this clone. The CDR3 DNA reads as TGTGCCAGCAGCCAAGATGACCGGAGCAATCAGCCCCAGCATTTT. It is translated as CASSQDDRSNQPQHF. The chain uses TRBV4-2 and TRBJ1-5; D unresolved. The CDR3 runs to 15 residues. Trimming took off 0 bases at V and 1 base at J, with 7 bases between the two ends. CDR1 and CDR2 from the germline V gene are LGHNA and YNFKEQ.

The chain has TRBV6-5 and TRBJ2-7; the D call may be TRBD1 or TRBD2 (7 bases each). The ends were cut back, 8 bases at V and 3 bases at J, with 17 bases in the middle. The CDR3 covers 14 residues. The germline V gene has CDR1 MNHEY and CDR2 SVGAGI. For the CDR3, the DNA is TGTGCCAGCGGGACTACAGGGGCGAACTACGAGCAGTACTTC. This encodes CASGTTGANYEQYF.

This chain uses TRBV28 with TRBJ2-2, with D hard to call. The CDR3 has 12 residues. Germline V gene sequence: CDR1 MDHEN, CDR2 SYDVKM. V was trimmed by 7 bases and J by 2 bases, leaving 5 bases between them. Written as DNA, the CDR3 is TGTGCCAGCAACTTAAACACCGGGGAGCTGTTTTTT. Translation: CASNLNTGELFF.

This chain links TRBV27 with TRBJ1-4, with a weak D call TRBD1 (6 bases). CDR1 is MNHEY, CDR2 SMNVEV, per germline (reference sequence). CDR3 length equals 13 residues. V was shortened by 9 bases and J by 1 base, with 9 bases between the two germline ends. Written as DNA, the CDR3 is TGTGCCAGTACAGGGCGAACTAATGAAAAACTGTTTTTT. Amino acid sequence: CASTGRTNEKLFF.

The chain couples TRBV28 to TRBJ1-5; D perhaps matches TRBD1 (5 bases). In germline, CDR1 is MDHEN, CDR2 SYDVKM. There are 15 residues in the CDR3. V lost 6 bases and J lost 4, with 16 bases in between. The CDR3 coding sequence is TGTGCCAGCAGATTCTCCGGGACCCGAAATCAGCCCCAGCATTTT. This encodes CASRFSGTRNQPQHF.

The chain combines TRBV19 with TRBJ2-7; the D call may be TRBD1 or TRBD2 (5 bases each). This CDR3 region has 11 residues. Germline V gene lookup returns CDR1 LNHDA and CDR2 SQIVND (reference sequence). Trimming removed 3 bases from V and 6 bases from J, with 6 bases in between. DNA of the CDR3: TGTGCCAGTAGTATGAGGGGCGAGCAGTACTTC. Its translation: CASSMRGEQYF.

The chain combines TRBV7-6 with TRBJ1-1; TRBD1 aligns across 10 bases. The CDR3 is 13 amino acids. With V trimmed by 4 bases and J by 7 bases, 3 bases remained unmatched. In germline, CDR1 is SGHVS, CDR2 FNYEAQ. Here the CDR3 DNA reads TGTGCCAGCAGCTCGGGACAGGGGAGTGAAGCTTTCTTT. Amino acids: CASSSGQGSEAFF.

This chain joins TRBV28 and TRBJ1-5; D not certain. CDR3 length: 13 residues. V was shortened by 9 bases and J by 0 bases, with 9 bases between the two germline ends. CDR1 and CDR2 (germline): MDHEN, SYDVKM. The CDR3 sequence is CASILHSNQPQHF. CDR3 DNA sequence: TGTGCCAGTATTTTACATAGCAATCAGCCCCAGCATTTT.

The chain uses TRBV2 and TRBJ2-1; 7 nucleotides align to TRBD2. Germline lookup yields CDR1 SNHLY and CDR2 FYNNEI. This CDR3 contains 12 residues. V lost 8 bases, J lost 9 bases, and 7 bases stayed unmatched. For the CDR3, the DNA is TGTGCCAGCGTGGGGGAGGGGACTGAGCAGTTCTTC. It yields the protein CASVGEGTEQFF.

V and J are TRBV5-1 and TRBJ2-6, with D possibly TRBD1 on 5 matching bases. V lost 4 bases and J lost 0, with 17 bases in between. The CDR3 has 18 amino acids. Germline V CDR1 and CDR2: SGHRS, YFSETQ. The CDR3 coding sequence is TGCGCCAGCAGCCTGGACGGCAGGGCATACTCTGGGGCCAACGTCCTGACTTTC. This translates into CASSLDGRAYSGANVLTF.

The chain uses TRBV4-1 and TRBJ2-7, with D maybe TRBD1 (6 bases). The CDR3 spans 14 residues. V dropped 4 bases and J dropped 3 bases, with 13 bases sitting between them. From germline, CDR1 is MGHRA and CDR2 YSYEKL. The CDR3 DNA is TGCGCCAGCAGCCCGACAGGTGGAAACTACGAGCAGTACTTC. This sequence encodes CASSPTGGNYEQYF.

This clone was recorded only once. The rearrangement joins TRBV4-3 to TRBJ1-6; TRBD1 might be the D (5 bases). CDR3 length equals 14 residues. CDR1 is LGHNA and CDR2 is YSLEER in the germline V gene. Trimming left V 4 bases short and J 7 bases short, with 11 bases between. In nucleotides, the CDR3 is TGCGCCAGCAGCCTCGGGACGGTAAATTCACCCCTCCACTTT. Translating gives CASSLGTVNSPLHF.

V usage is TRBV30 and J usage is TRBJ1-2; a possible D gene is TRBD1 (5 bases). This CDR3 has 13 amino acids. Germline assignment: CDR1 GTSNPN and CDR2 SVGIG (reference sequence). V was trimmed by 4 bases and J by 5 bases, leaving 14 bases between them. The CDR3 bases are TGTGCCTGGATCTCGGGCAGGGATTATGGCTACACCTTC. Residues: CAWISGRDYGYTF. Variable domain in full (rest from reference TRBV30 and TRBJ1-2): SQTIHQWPATLVQPVGSPLSLECTVEGTSNPNLYWYRQAAGRGLQLLFYSVGIGQISSEVPQNLSASRPQDRQFILSSKKLLLSDSGFYLCAWISGRDYGYTFGSGTRLTVV.

The V and J genes are TRBV6-1 and TRBJ2-3, with 10 nucleotides matching TRBD2. V gave up 3 bases and J gave up 5 bases; unmatched junction bases: 5. The CDR3 is 15 amino acids. The germline gives CDR1 MNHNS, CDR2 SASEGT. This chain's CDR3 is CASSDGLAVLDTQYF. The CDR3, as DNA: TGTGCCAGCAGTGATGGACTAGCGGTTCTAGATACGCAGTATTTT.

The V gene is TRBV7-8, the J gene TRBJ1-4, with D hard to call. Trimming took off 2 bases at V and 8 bases at J, with 12 bases between the two ends. Germline V lookup: CDR1 SGHVS, CDR2 FQNEAQ. The CDR3 consists of 14 residues. CDR3 residues: CASSLLGGREKLFF. The DNA of the CDR3 is TGTGCCAGCAGCTTACTGGGCGGCAGAGAAAAACTGTTTTTT.

The chain recombines TRBV7-6 with TRBJ2-3; 8 positions match TRBD1. CDR1 and CDR2 (germline): SGHVS, FNYEAQ. This CDR3 has 15 amino acids. Losses at the gene ends were 4 bases for V and 0 bases for J; bases not matched to a gene: 3. The CDR3 nucleotides read TGTGCCAGCAGCTCCGGACAGGGTAGCACAGATACGCAGTATTTT. It yields the protein CASSSGQGSTDTQYF. The whole variable domain, filled in from reference TRBV7-6 and TRBJ2-3, reads GAGVSQSPRYKVTKRGQDVALRCDPISGHVSLYWYRQALGQGPEFLTYFNYEAQQDKSGLPNDRFSAERPEGSISTLTIQRTEQRDSAMYRCASSSGQGSTDTQYFGPGTRLTVL.

This chain links TRBV5-1 with TRBJ2-3; perhaps D is TRBD1 or TRBD2 (5 bases each). The CDR3 runs 14 residues. The V and J ends lost 2 bases and 4 bases respectively, with 11 bases between them. Per germline, CDR1 SGHRS and CDR2 YFSETQ. The CDR3 region has the DNA TGCGCCAGCAGCTTAATGGGACGGTCAGATACGCAGTATTTT. As protein: CASSLMGRSDTQYF.

The chain recombines TRBV5-1 with TRBJ1-3; TRBD1 might be the D (5 bases). The CDR3 totals 14 residues. With 1 base removed from V and 1 base from J, the gap between germline ends came to 6 bases. CDR1 is SGHRS, CDR2 YFSETQ, per germline. This CDR3 is CASSLTGSGNTIYF. The CDR3 DNA sequence: TGCGCCAGCAGCTTGACAGGTTCTGGAAACACCATATATTTT.

The chain joins TRBV19 to TRBJ2-7, with D maybe TRBD2 (5 bases). The length of the CDR3 is 13 residues. CDR1 and CDR2 from the germline V gene are LNHDA and SQIVND (reference sequence). V shed 6 bases and J shed 5 bases, with 14 bases lying between them. The CDR3 is CASSPGLHHEQYF. In nucleotides, the CDR3 is TGTGCCAGTAGCCCAGGACTGCACCACGAGCAGTACTTC. The entire variable domain, with the rest obtained from reference TRBV19 and TRBJ2-7, is as follows: DGGITQSPKYLFRKEGQNVTLSCEQNLNHDAMYWYRQDPGQGLRLIYYSQIVNDFQKGDIAEGYSVSREKKESFPLTVTSAQKNPTAFYLCASSPGLHHEQYFGPGTRLTVT.

The genes are TRBV6-4 and TRBJ1-2; a possible D gene is TRBD1 (5 bases). Germline CDR1 reads MRHNA; CDR2 reads SNTAGT. This CDR3 has 14 amino acids. V gave up 3 bases and J gave up 3 bases, with 11 bases separating them. DNA of the CDR3: TGTGCCAGCAGTGAAACATACAGGTACTATGGCTACACCTTC. It specifies CASSETYRYYGYTF.

This sequence joins TRBV2 and TRBJ1-2; D is unresolved. The germline CDR1 and CDR2 sequences are SNHLY and FYNNEI. This CDR3 is built from 13 residues. With 4 bases removed from V and 8 bases from J, the gap between germline ends came to 14 bases. CDR3 in DNA: TGTGCCAGCAGTGTAGACGCTGAAGGGGGCTACACCTTC. Its protein is CASSVDAEGGYTF.

The chain carries TRBV11-3 and TRBJ2-3; 15 positions match TRBD2. This CDR3 region has 17 residues. The trim removed 5 bases at V and 4 bases at J, leaving 7 bases unmatched. Looked up from germline, CDR1 is SGHNT and CDR2 is YENEEA. CDR3 protein: CASSVGLAGGGPDTQYF. Here the CDR3 DNA reads TGTGCCAGCAGCGTCGGACTAGCGGGAGGGGGGCCAGATACGCAGTATTTT.

The table lists this clone with a count of one. The chain links TRBV2 to TRBJ2-7; 11 nucleotides align to TRBD2. Germline V gene data show CDR1 as SNHLY and CDR2 as FYNNEI. The CDR3 covers 16 residues. Trimming cost V 7 bases and J 0 bases; bases outside gene matches: 8. As DNA, the CDR3 is TGTGCCAGCACCTCTAGCGGGGGGTTGAGCTCCTACGAGCAGTACTTC. Translated: CASTSSGGLSSYEQYF.

The chain links TRBV19 to TRBJ2-1; no reliable D call. CDR3 length equals 15 residues. Per germline, CDR1 LNHDA and CDR2 SQIVND (reference sequence). V lost 3 bases to trimming and J lost 0 bases, with 9 bases between them. This CDR3 reads CASSMARSSYNEQFF. CDR3 in DNA: TGTGCCAGTAGTATGGCCCGGAGCTCCTACAATGAGCAGTTCTTC.